This T cell receptor (beta chain) appears in the sequencing data of a study of CD8 T cells in ankylosing spondylitis. The CDR3 totals 18 residues. V dropped 0 bases and J dropped 7; count of bases not matched to a gene: 12. Per the germline V gene, CDR1 is SGHRS and CDR2 is YFSETQ. This clonotype appeared many times. TCRdb ran MiXCR on the 5' RACE reads and lists one entry per CDR3 protein. The repertoire has 25,000 to 30,000 distinct CDR3 sequences, 7.9% of them found once; the top ten carry 25% to 30%. The chain employs TRBV5-1 and TRBJ2-1, with 11 bases identical to TRBD2. Input material: blood. The TCR comes from a male donor with ankylosing spondylitis or in good health (not recorded which). Here the CDR3 DNA reads TGCGCCAGCAGCTTGGCACTAGCGGGAGTCCCAAAAACGAATGAGCAGTTCTTC. It yields the protein CASSLALAGVPKTNEQFF.